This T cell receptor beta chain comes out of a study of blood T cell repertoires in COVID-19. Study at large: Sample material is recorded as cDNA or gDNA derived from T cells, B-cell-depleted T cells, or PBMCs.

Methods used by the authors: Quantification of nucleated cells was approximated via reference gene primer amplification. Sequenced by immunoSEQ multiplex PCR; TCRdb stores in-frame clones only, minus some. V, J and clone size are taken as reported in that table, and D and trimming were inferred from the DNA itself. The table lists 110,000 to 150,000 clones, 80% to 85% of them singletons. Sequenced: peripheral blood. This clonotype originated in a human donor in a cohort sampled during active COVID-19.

The CDR3 here is CASSFRGGGYTF. The CDR3 bases are TGTGCCAGCAGTTTTAGGGGCGGCGGCTACACCTTC. The chain combines TRBV27 with TRBJ1-2; tentative D call: TRBD1 (5 bases). With 3 bases removed from V and 8 bases from J, the gap between germline ends came to 10 bases. The CDR3 runs 12 residues. Germline V gives CDR1 MNHEY, CDR2 SMNVEV (reference sequence).